This T cell receptor (beta chain) was documented in a study of beta chain features in type 1 diabetes. V lost 2 bases and J 3 bases, leaving 5 bases between the germline ends. This CDR3 is 13 amino acids long. In germline, CDR1 is KGHSH, CDR2 LQKENI. Concerning this clone itself: The antigen is unknown.

Averaging about 116 mL, one heparinised blood draw came from each individual donor. By way of CD45RO/CCR7/CD25/CD127/CD95/CD27, the CD4+ regulatory, stem cell-like memory, central memory and naive cells were sorted. Reverse transcribing all isolated RNA meant expressed TCRB transcripts were sequenced. About 3.57 million reads were obtained on average from naive, central memory and regulatory T cell samples. Some clones are missing from TCRdb's copy, which holds only in-frame ones; the method was immunoSEQ multiplex PCR. The data contain around 250,000 clones, 20% of them seen just once; the ten biggest clones take up 0.025% to 0.035%. General study points: Significant though moderate, a shortening of TCRB CDR3s appeared in all four CD4+ subsets of Type 1 diabetes patients.

The sequence came from a woman aged 40 to 49 with type 1 diabetes. The chain recombines TRBV18 with TRBJ1-5, with a weak D call TRBD1 (5 bases). The sequencing input was naive CD4+ T cells from blood. This CDR3 reads CASSPGANQPQHF. CDR3 nucleotide sequence: TGTGCCAGCTCACCAGGGGCCAATCAGCCCCAGCATTTT.